The 20 T cell receptor beta chains reported below all come from one sample, sequenced in a study of blood T cell repertoires in COVID-19. The data were produced by immunoSEQ multiplex PCR, yet TCRdb's version contains in-frame clones alone and is incomplete. The table includes around 170,000 clones, nearly 80% detected once. What was sequenced was PBMCs or T cells enriched from blood (not recorded which). Source of these receptors: a man aged 60-69 years who had been exposed to COVID-19.

In its sample, this clone was seen a few times. The chain carries TRBV6-5 and TRBJ1-4; 10 nucleotides agree with TRBD1. Germline V gene sequence: CDR1 MNHEY, CDR2 SVGAGI. This CDR3 has 14 residues. The V segment lost 7 bases and the J segment 8 bases; nucleotides outside the gene matches: 7. Here the CDR3 reads CASNGQGVYEKLFF. CDR3 sequence (DNA): TGTGCCAGCAACGGACAGGGGGTTTACGAAAAACTGTTTTTT.

V and J are TRBV9 and TRBJ2-2; TRBD1 is a possible D gene (6 bases). Looked up from germline, CDR1 is SGDLS and CDR2 is YYNGEE. The CDR3 extends over 14 amino acids. The V gene lost 5 bases and the J gene lost 1 base, with 9 bases spanning the gap. The CDR3 bases are TGTGCCAGCAGTAACAGGGTGAACACCGGGGAGCTGTTTTTT. This translates into CASSNRVNTGELFF.

The chain couples TRBV6-1 to TRBJ2-2; 15 nucleotides line up with TRBD2. CDR3 size: 17 residues. The germline V gene has CDR1 MNHNS and CDR2 SASEGT. Trimming cost V 4 bases and J 1 base; bases outside gene matches: 1. CDR3 amino acids: CASSGTSGRVNTGELFF. For the CDR3, the DNA is TGTGCCAGCAGTGGGACTAGCGGGAGGGTGAACACCGGGGAGCTGTTTTTT.

For this clone: This sample includes further DNA sequences coding for the same CDR3. The chain recombines TRBV28 with TRBJ2-1; 10 positions agree with TRBD2. V gave up 5 bases and J gave up 5 bases; unmatched junction bases: 9. The CDR3 runs 16 residues. Looked up from germline, CDR1 is MDHEN and CDR2 is SYDVKM. The CDR3 DNA follows: TGTGCCAGCAGTCCCATAGCGGGAGGATTAAACAATGAGCAGTTCTTC. Amino acid sequence: CASSPIAGGLNNEQFF.

This chain joins TRBV5-1 and TRBJ2-5; TRBD1 agrees at 10 bases. Germline trimming cut 0 bases from V and 5 bases from J; bases unmatched to any gene: 10. From germline, CDR1 is SGHRS and CDR2 YFSETQ. The CDR3 extends over 17 amino acids. This CDR3 reads CASSLALRTGGGETQYF. As DNA, the CDR3 is TGCGCCAGCAGCTTGGCCCTGCGGACAGGGGGAGGGGAGACCCAGTACTTC.

The J gene is TRBJ1-2, the V gene TRBV19, with D possibly TRBD1 on 5 matching bases. The CDR3 length is 15 residues. V was trimmed by 10 bases and J by 2 bases, leaving 20 bases between them. Germline CDR1 and CDR2: LNHDA and SQIVND (reference sequence). The CDR3 nucleotides read TGTGCCATTGGGGCGAGTCGGGGGTTAAACTATGGCTACACCTTC. Translated: CAIGASRGLNYGYTF.

The rearrangement links TRBV7-2 to TRBJ1-5, with D uncertain. Germline V gives CDR1 SGHTA, CDR2 FQGNSA. This CDR3 region has 13 residues. V lost 0 bases to trimming and J lost 4 bases, with 4 bases between them. Here the CDR3 reads CASSLAVNQPQHF. DNA of the CDR3: TGTGCCAGCAGCTTAGCCGTTAATCAGCCCCAGCATTTT.

The chain carries TRBV9 and TRBJ2-2; TRBD2 agrees at 9 bases. Germline V lookup: CDR1 SGDLS, CDR2 YYNGEE. CDR3 size: 15 residues. V was pared by 0 bases and J by 7 bases, with 4 bases of the junction left unmatched. The CDR3 is CASSVGGGEHGELFF. CDR3 coding DNA: TGTGCCAGCAGCGTAGGCGGGGGGGAACACGGGGAGCTGTTTTTT.

The V call is TRBV6-5, the J call TRBJ1-1, with D possibly being TRBD1 (6 bases). The germline V gene encodes CDR1 MNHEY and CDR2 SVGAGI. Between the trimmed V and J ends, which lost 0 bases and 5 bases, there was a span of 7 bases. The length of the CDR3 is 13 residues. CDR3 DNA: TGTGCCAGCAGTTACTCAGACAGGACTGAAGCTTTCTTT. It encodes CASSYSDRTEAFF.

This clone was picked up many times. The CDR3: CASSQGQGASYEQYF. CDR3 sequence (DNA): TGCGCCAGCAGCCAGGGACAGGGGGCCTCCTACGAGCAGTACTTC. The chain couples TRBV4-3 to TRBJ2-7; 12 bases are shared with TRBD1. The germline CDR1 and CDR2 sequences are LGHNA and YSLEER. The J segment lost 0 bases and the V segment lost 3 bases, leaving 0 bases of the junction unmatched. This CDR3 spans 15 amino acids.

The chain combines TRBV19 with TRBJ1-2; a weak D match, TRBD1 (6 bases). The CDR3 spans 15 residues. V was pared by 3 bases and J by 2 bases, with 13 bases between. CDR1 is LNHDA and CDR2 is SQIVND in the germline V gene (reference sequence). In DNA form, the CDR3 reads TGTGCCAGTAGTATCGGACAGCAAGCAAACTATGGCTACACCTTC. Protein sequence: CASSIGQQANYGYTF. Based on the CDR3 plus reference TRBV19 and TRBJ1-2, the full variable domain is DGGITQSPKYLFRKEGQNVTLSCEQNLNHDAMYWYRQDPGQGLRLIYYSQIVNDFQKGDIAEGYSVSREKKESFPLTVTSAQKNPTAFYLCASSIGQQANYGYTFGSGTRLTVV.

This rearrangement joins TRBV5-1 to TRBJ1-4, with 9 positions matching TRBD1. The CDR3 extends over 14 amino acids. The V and J ends lost 3 bases and 7 bases, in that order; junction bases with no gene match: 4. Germline CDR1 and CDR2: SGHRS and YFSETQ. This CDR3 reads CASSSGTGIEKLFF. CDR3 in DNA: TGCGCCAGCAGCTCCGGGACAGGGATTGAAAAACTGTTTTTT.

The chain recombines TRBV7-3 with TRBJ1-5; 9 bases map to TRBD1. The CDR3 has 14 amino acids. The V and J ends lost 5 bases and 6 bases, in that order; junction bases with no gene match: 5. The germline CDR1 and CDR2 sequences are SGHTA and FQGTGA. The CDR3 coding sequence is TGTGCCAGCAGCCCAACAGGGGGCGGTCAGCCCCAGCATTTT. It codes for CASSPTGGGQPQHF. Looking up the rest from reference TRBV7-3 and TRBJ1-5 gives the full variable domain: GAGVSQTPSNKVTEKGKYVELRCDPISGHTALYWYRQSLGQGPEFLIYFQGTGAADDSGLPNDRFFAVRPEGSVSTLKIQRTERGDSAVYLCASSPTGGGQPQHFGDGTRLSIL.

V and J are TRBV27 and TRBJ2-3, with D unclear. V was trimmed by 2 bases and J by 0 bases, leaving 18 bases between them. Germline CDR1 MNHEY, CDR2 SMNVEV (reference sequence). The CDR3 contains 18 residues. CDR3 bases: TGTGCCAGCAGTTTAGGCCCGCACGTCGCTCCTAGCACAGATACGCAGTATTTT. Residues: CASSLGPHVAPSTDTQYF.

This clone was seen a handful of times. The V call is TRBV18, the J call TRBJ1-5; 9 bases match TRBD1. Germline assignment: CDR1 KGHSH and CDR2 LQKENI. The V segment lost 4 bases and the J segment 5 bases; nucleotides outside the gene matches: 9. The CDR3 spans 16 residues. CDR3 sequence reads: CASSRNFGDRDQPQHF. The CDR3 region has the DNA TGTGCCAGCTCACGGAACTTTGGGGACAGGGATCAGCCCCAGCATTTT.

The V call is TRBV5-1, the J call TRBJ2-1, with no clear D. This CDR3 has 13 amino acids. Trimming removed 6 bases from V and 7 bases from J, with 14 bases in between. Per germline, CDR1 SGHRS and CDR2 YFSETQ. In nucleotides, the CDR3 is TGCGCCAGCAAGTTCTCCCAGGCTAATGAGCAGTTCTTC. Residues: CASKFSQANEQFF.

The rearrangement joins TRBV6-5 to TRBJ2-3, with 7 bases fitting TRBD2. The V gene end was trimmed by 6 bases and the J gene end by 3 bases; junction bases not matched to a gene: 9. Germline V gene lookup returns CDR1 MNHEY and CDR2 SVGAGI. The length of the CDR3 is 15 residues. For the CDR3, the DNA is TGTGCCAGCAGCTCCCGGGAGGTCGGGACAGATACGCAGTATTTT. Amino acid sequence: CASSSREVGTDTQYF.

This clone was recorded a few times. The chain links TRBV27 to TRBJ1-4; 8 bases fit TRBD1. This CDR3 contains 14 residues. CDR1 is MNHEY, CDR2 SMNVEV, per germline (reference sequence). The V segment lost 7 bases and the J segment 3 bases; nucleotides outside the gene matches: 4. The CDR3 coding sequence is TGTGCCAGCAAACTACAGGGGGCTAATGAAAAACTGTTTTTT. Its protein product is CASKLQGANEKLFF.

This clone was picked up a small number of times. The chain joins TRBV6-6 to TRBJ2-2, with D possibly matching TRBD1 (6 bases). Trimming shortened V by 6 bases and J by 1 base, and 9 bases separated the two germline ends. Germline-derived CDR1 and CDR2 are MNHNY and SVGAGI (reference sequence). CDR3 length: 14 residues. The CDR3 is CASRKQGNTGELFF. The CDR3 DNA is TGTGCCAGCAGAAAACAGGGGAACACCGGGGAGCTGTTTTTT.

The V and J genes are TRBV18 and TRBJ2-1; 8 bases are shared with TRBD2. Germline CDR1 and CDR2: KGHSH and LQKENI. J gave up 9 bases and V 5 bases, and 12 bases lay outside the gene matches. The CDR3 extends over 15 amino acids. CDR3 bases: TGTGCCAGCTCATCCGGGACTAGTGAGTTGGGTGAGCAGTTCTTC. Its protein product is CASSSGTSELGEQFF.